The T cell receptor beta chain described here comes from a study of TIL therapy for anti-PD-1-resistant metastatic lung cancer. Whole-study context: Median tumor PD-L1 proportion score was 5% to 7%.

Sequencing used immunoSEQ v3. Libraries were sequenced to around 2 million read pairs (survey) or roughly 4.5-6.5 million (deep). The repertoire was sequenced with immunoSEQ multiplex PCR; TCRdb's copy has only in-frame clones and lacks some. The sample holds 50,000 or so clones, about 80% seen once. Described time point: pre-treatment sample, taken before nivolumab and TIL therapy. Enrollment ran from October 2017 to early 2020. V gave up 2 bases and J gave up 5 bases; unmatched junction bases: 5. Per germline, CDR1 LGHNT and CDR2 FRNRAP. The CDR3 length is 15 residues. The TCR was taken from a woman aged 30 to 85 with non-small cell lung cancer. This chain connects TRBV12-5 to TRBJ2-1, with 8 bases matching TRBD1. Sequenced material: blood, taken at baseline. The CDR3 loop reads CASGLTGGHHNEQFF. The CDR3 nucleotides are TGTGCTAGTGGTTTGACAGGGGGACATCACAATGAGCAGTTCTTC.